The clone carrying this T cell receptor (beta chain) appeared a few times. As yet, its antigen is unknown. A clone one base away is much larger, so this may be a read error. The input was around 500 ng total RNA; TCR beta cDNA was made from it with a constant-region primer. Slightly modified ARM-PCR with three nested multiplex PCR rounds yielded TCR beta libraries. The study ran its first two PCR rounds for approximately 10 cycles each, using TRBV1-TRBV30 forward primers and a C-beta reverse primer. One entry per CDR3 protein, called by TCRdb with MiXCR from the multiplex PCR reads. The sample has about 330,000 distinct CDR3 sequences, about 65% seen once. The sample comes from a study of tumor-infiltrating lymphocytes in primary liver carcinoma. About the research overall: Staging of the tumors gave T1-T3 N0M0, with widths of roughly 4 to 10 cm.

The blood RNA (from unsorted whole blood) was obtained, and germline DNA was also extracted. Peripheral blood, roughly 4 milliliters, was collected prior to surgery. Trimming shortened V by 6 bases and J by 9 bases, and 11 bases separated the two germline ends. Looked up from germline, CDR1 is MNHNY and CDR2 is SVGAGI (reference sequence). The CDR3 spans 12 residues. Notes on the study in general: Without sorting, CD4+ versus CD8+ T cell repertoires were not compared.

The genes are TRBV6-6 and TRBJ2-2, with D maybe TRBD1 (5 bases). The TCR originated in a middle-aged man with primary liver carcinoma and hepatitis B virus infection. Sequencing used peripheral blood. The CDR3 DNA reads TGTGCCAGCAGGGCAGGGTCCAGGGAGCTGTTTTTT. It encodes CASRAGSRELFF.